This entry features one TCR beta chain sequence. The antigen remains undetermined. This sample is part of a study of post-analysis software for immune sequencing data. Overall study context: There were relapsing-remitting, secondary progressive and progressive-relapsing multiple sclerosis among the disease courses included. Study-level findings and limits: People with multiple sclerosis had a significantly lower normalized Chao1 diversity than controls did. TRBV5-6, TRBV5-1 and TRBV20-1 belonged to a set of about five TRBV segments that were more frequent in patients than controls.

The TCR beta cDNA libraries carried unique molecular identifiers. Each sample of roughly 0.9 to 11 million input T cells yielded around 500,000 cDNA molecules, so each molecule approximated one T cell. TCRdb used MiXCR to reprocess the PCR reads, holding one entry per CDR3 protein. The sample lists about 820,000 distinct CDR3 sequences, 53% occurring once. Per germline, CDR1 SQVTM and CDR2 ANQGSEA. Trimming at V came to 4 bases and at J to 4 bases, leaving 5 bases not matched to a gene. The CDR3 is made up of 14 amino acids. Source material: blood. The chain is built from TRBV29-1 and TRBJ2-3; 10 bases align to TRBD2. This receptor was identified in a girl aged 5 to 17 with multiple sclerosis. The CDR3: CSVGLAGGSDTQYF. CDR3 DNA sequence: TGCAGCGTTGGATTAGCGGGAGGTTCAGATACGCAGTATTTT.